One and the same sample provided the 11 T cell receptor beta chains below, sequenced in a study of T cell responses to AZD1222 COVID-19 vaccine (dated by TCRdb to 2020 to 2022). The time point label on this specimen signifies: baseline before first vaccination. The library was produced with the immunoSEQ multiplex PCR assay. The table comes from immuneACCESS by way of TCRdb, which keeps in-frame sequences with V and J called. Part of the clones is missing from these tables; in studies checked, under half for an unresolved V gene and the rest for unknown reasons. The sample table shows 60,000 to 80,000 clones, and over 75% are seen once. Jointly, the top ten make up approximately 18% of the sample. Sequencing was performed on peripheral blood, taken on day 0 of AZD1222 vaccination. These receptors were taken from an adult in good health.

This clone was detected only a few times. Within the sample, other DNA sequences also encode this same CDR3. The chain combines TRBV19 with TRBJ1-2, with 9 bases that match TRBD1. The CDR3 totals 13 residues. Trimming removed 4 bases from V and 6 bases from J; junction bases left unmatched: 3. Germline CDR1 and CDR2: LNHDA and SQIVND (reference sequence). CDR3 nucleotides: TGTGCCAGTAGTAGGGGACAGGGCAATGGCTACACCTTC. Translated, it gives CASSRGQGNGYTF.

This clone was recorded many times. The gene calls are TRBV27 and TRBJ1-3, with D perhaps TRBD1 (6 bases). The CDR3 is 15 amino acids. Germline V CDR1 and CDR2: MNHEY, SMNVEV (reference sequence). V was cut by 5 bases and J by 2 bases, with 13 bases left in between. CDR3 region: CASSPNSGAGNTIYF. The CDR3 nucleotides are TGTGCCAGCAGTCCCAACTCAGGGGCTGGAAACACCATATATTTT.

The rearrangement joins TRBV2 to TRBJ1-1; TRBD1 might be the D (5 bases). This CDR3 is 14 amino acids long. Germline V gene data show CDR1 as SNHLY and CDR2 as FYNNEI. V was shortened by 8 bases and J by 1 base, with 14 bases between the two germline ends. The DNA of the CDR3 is TGTGCCAGCGGCCGGATAGGGACGAACACTGAAGCTTTCTTT. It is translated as CASGRIGTNTEAFF.

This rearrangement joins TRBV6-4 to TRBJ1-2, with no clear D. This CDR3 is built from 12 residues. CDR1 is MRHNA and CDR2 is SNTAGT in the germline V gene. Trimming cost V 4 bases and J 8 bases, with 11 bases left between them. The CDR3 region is CASSGPNEGYTF. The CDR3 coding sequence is TGTGCCAGCAGTGGCCCCAATGAGGGCTACACCTTC.

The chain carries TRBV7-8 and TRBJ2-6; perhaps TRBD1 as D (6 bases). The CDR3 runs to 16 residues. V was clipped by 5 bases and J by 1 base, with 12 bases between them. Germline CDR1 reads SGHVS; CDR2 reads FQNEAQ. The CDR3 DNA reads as TGTGCCAGCAGCCCTAGAGGACAGTCTGGGGCCAACGTCCTGACTTTC. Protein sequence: CASSPRGQSGANVLTF.

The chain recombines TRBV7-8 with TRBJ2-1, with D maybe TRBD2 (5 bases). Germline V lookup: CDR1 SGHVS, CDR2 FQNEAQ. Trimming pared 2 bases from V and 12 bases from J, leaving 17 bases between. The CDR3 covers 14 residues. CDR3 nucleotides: TGTGCCAGCAGCTTAATCGTGGACGGGGTAACGCAGTTCTTC. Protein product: CASSLIVDGVTQFF.

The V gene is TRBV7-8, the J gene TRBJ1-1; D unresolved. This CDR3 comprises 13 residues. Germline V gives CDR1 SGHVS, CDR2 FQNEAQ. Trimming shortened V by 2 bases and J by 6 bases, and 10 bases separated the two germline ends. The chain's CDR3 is CASSLSRTPEAFF. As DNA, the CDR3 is TGTGCCAGCAGCTTAAGTAGAACCCCTGAAGCTTTCTTT.

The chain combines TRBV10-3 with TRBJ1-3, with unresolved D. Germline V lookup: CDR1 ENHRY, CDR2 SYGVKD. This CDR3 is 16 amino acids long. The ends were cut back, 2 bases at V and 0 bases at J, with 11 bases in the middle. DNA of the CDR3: TGTGCCATCAGTGAGATACGGTCAAACTCTGGAAACACCATATATTTT. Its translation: CAISEIRSNSGNTIYF.

The CDR3 here is CASILVQGPTNEKLFF. DNA of the CDR3: TGTGCCAGCATACTGGTACAGGGGCCAACTAATGAAAAACTGTTTTTT. The rearrangement uses TRBV21-1 and TRBJ1-4; the D call TRBD1 from the table was never checked on the DNA. TRBV21-1 is shown as a pseudogene. This CDR3 contains 16 residues.

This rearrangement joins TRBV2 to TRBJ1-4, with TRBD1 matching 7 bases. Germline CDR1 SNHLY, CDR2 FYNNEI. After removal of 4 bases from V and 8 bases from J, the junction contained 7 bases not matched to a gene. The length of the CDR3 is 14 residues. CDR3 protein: CASSVGGALEKLFF. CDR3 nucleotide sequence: TGTGCCAGCAGTGTAGGGGGCGCACTCGAAAAACTGTTTTTT.

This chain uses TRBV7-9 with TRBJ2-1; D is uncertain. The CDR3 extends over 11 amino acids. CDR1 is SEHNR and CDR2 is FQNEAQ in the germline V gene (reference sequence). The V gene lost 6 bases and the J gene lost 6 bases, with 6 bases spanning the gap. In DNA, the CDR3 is TGTGCCAGCAGTCTGGCCAATGAGCAGTTCTTC. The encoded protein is CASSLANEQFF.